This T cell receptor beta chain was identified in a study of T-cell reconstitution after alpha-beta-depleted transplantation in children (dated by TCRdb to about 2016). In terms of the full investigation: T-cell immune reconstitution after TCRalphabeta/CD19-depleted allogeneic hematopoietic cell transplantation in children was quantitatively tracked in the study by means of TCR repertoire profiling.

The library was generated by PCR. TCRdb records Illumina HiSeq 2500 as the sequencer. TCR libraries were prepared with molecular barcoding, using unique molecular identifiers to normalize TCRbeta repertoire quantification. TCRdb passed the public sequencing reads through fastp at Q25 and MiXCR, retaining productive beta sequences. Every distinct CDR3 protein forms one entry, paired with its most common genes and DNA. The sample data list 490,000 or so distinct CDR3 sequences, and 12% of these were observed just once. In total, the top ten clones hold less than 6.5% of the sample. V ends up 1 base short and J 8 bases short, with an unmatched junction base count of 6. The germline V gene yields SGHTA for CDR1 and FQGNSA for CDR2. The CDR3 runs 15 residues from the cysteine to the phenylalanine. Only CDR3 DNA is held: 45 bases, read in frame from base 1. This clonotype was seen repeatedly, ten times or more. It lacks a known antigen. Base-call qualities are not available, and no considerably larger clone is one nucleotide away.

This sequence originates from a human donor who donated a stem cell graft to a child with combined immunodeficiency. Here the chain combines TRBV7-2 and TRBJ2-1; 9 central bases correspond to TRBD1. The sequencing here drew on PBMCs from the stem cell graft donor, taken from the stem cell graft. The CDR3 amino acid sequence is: CASSLEGQGLDEQFF. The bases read TGTGCCAGCAGCTTAGAGGGACAGGGCCTCGATGAGCAGTTCTTC.